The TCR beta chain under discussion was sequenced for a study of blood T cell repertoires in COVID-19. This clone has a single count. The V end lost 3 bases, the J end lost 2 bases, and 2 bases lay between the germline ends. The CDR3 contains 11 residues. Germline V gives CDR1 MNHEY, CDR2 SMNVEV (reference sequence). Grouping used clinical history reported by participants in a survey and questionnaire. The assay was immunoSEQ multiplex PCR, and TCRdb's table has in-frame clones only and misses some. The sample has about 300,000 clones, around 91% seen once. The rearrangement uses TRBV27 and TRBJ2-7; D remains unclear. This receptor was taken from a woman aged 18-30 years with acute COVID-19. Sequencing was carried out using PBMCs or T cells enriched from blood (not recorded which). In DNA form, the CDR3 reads TGTGCCAGCAGTTTCACCTACGAGCAGTACTTC. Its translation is CASSFTYEQYF.